Presented here are 19 T cell receptor beta chains from one specimen sequenced in a study of OX40 agonist ivuxolimab in advanced cancers. Generated by immunoSEQ multiplex PCR, the TCRdb table keeps only in-frame clones and is missing some. The profile shows 45,000 to 60,000 clones, 80% to 90% of them singletons. Material: CD4+ or CD8+ T cells sorted from blood, obtained in a trial of the OX40 agonist ivuxolimab. Receptors were obtained from an adult with an advanced solid tumor such as melanoma, head and neck, liver or kidney cancer.

This chain connects TRBV5-5 to TRBJ1-3, with D hard to call. Trimming took off 4 bases at V and 0 bases at J, with 11 bases between the two ends. CDR3 length: 15 amino acids. Germline lookup yields CDR1 SGHKS and CDR2 YYEKEE (reference sequence). Written as DNA, the CDR3 is TGTGCCAGCAGCCCTGGACCGAGCTCTGGAAACACCATATATTTT. As protein: CASSPGPSSGNTIYF.

This sequence joins TRBV6-4 and TRBJ2-7; 7 bases align to TRBD2. There are 14 residues in the CDR3. The trim removed 8 bases at V and 4 bases at J, leaving 11 bases unmatched. Germline V gene sequence: CDR1 MRHNA, CDR2 SNTAGT. CDR3 protein: CASPSGGSGYEQYF. CDR3 nucleotides: TGTGCCAGCCCGTCGGGCGGGAGCGGGTACGAGCAGTACTTC.

This clone was seen a single time. The CDR3 DNA reads TGTGCCAGCGCAACTAGCAGATCCGCCGGGGAGCTGTTTTTT. Translation gives CASATSRSAGELFF. The V and J genes are TRBV7-8 and TRBJ2-2; D possibly corresponds to TRBD2 (6 bases). The CDR3 contains 14 residues. The germline V gene has CDR1 SGHVS and CDR2 FQNEAQ. Deletions cut 8 bases from V and 6 bases from J, with 16 bases between.

The chain employs TRBV28 and TRBJ2-7; 7 positions agree with TRBD1. This CDR3 is built from 14 residues. Trimming cost V 4 bases and J 3 bases; bases outside gene matches: 6. The germline gives CDR1 MDHEN, CDR2 SYDVKM. The CDR3 nucleotides are TGTGCCAGCAGTTCCAGGGGGTTAGACTACGAGCAGTACTTC. This translates into CASSSRGLDYEQYF.

This sequence joins TRBV28 and TRBJ2-1; D might be TRBD2 (5 bases). Germline CDR1 and CDR2: MDHEN and SYDVKM. The V gene lost 6 bases and the J gene lost 13 bases, with 16 bases spanning the gap. This CDR3 spans 12 amino acids. CDR3 coding DNA: TGTGCCAGCAGCCTGCGCACTAGTAGTCAGTTCTTC. This sequence encodes CASSLRTSSQFF.

For the CDR3, the DNA is TGTGCCAGTAGGATCACAGCCTCTGGAAACACCATATATTTT. It codes for CASRITASGNTIYF. The V gene is TRBV19, the J gene TRBJ1-3; unclear D gene. With 6 bases removed from V and 0 bases from J, the gap between germline ends came to 9 bases. There are 14 residues in the CDR3. The germline gives CDR1 LNHDA, CDR2 SQIVND (reference sequence).

This clone has more than one count but fewer than ten. The chain is built from TRBV30 and TRBJ1-2; 11 positions agree with TRBD1. Trimming removed 4 bases from V and 4 bases from J; junction bases left unmatched: 8. The CDR3 is 15 residues long. Per germline, CDR1 GTSNPN and CDR2 SVGIG (reference sequence). CDR3 loop: CAWNSRDRGTYGYTF. The CDR3 DNA sequence: TGTGCCTGGAATAGCCGGGACAGGGGGACCTATGGCTACACCTTC.

The chain joins TRBV7-9 to TRBJ2-3; 9 positions agree with TRBD2. Germline V gene lookup returns CDR1 SEHNR and CDR2 FQNEAQ (reference sequence). This CDR3 region has 15 residues. With V trimmed by 4 bases and J by 5 bases, 7 bases remained unmatched. For the CDR3, the DNA is TGTGCCAGCAGCTCGATTAGCGGGAGTAGAGATACGCAGTATTTT. It yields the protein CASSSISGSRDTQYF.

Within the sample, this clone is medium-sized. The gene calls are TRBV9 and TRBJ1-1; D is unclear. The V end was cut by 3 bases, the J end by 2 bases, with 8 bases between. Per the germline V gene, CDR1 is SGDLS and CDR2 is YYNGEE. This CDR3 region has 13 residues. CDR3 sequence: CASSGTPNTEAFF. For the CDR3, the DNA is TGTGCCAGCAGCGGGACCCCAAACACTGAAGCTTTCTTT.

The chain carries TRBV28 and TRBJ2-3, with TRBD2 identical over 7 bases. The J segment lost 1 base and the V segment lost 8 bases, leaving 12 bases of the junction unmatched. The CDR3 extends over 16 amino acids. Germline CDR1 MDHEN, CDR2 SYDVKM. CDR3 bases: TGTGCCAGCGGCCCACAGCGGGGCTCTCGCACAGATACGCAGTATTTT. Encoded protein: CASGPQRGSRTDTQYF.

This chain links TRBV6-6 with TRBJ2-7; no firm D call. This CDR3 has 13 amino acids. The germline V and J ends were trimmed by 0 bases and 6 bases, with 9 bases remaining between them. Per the germline V gene, CDR1 is MNHNY and CDR2 is SVGAGI (reference sequence). This CDR3 reads CASSYSTAVEQYF. Written as DNA, the CDR3 is TGTGCCAGCAGTTACTCTACGGCCGTCGAGCAGTACTTC.

The rearrangement joins TRBV27 to TRBJ2-7; the D gene is possibly TRBD2 (6 bases). Trimming cost V 0 bases and J 5 bases, with 17 bases left between them. The CDR3 loop spans 16 amino acids. CDR1 and CDR2 (germline): MNHEY, SMNVEV (reference sequence). The CDR3 region is CASSLSPRLVAHEQYF. As DNA, the CDR3 is TGTGCCAGCAGTTTATCTCCTAGACTAGTGGCTCACGAGCAGTACTTC.

V is TRBV7-3 and J is TRBJ2-7, with a tentative D call TRBD1 (5 bases). Deletions cut 3 bases from V and 2 bases from J, with 14 bases between. CDR3 length: 15 residues. The germline V gene encodes CDR1 SGHTA and CDR2 FQGTGA. The CDR3 region is CASSLGRNSAYEQYF. The DNA for the CDR3 is TGTGCCAGCAGCTTGGGGCGCAACAGTGCCTACGAGCAGTACTTC. The entire variable domain, with the rest obtained from reference TRBV7-3 and TRBJ2-7, is as follows: GAGVSQTPSNKVTEKGKYVELRCDPISGHTALYWYRQSLGQGPEFLIYFQGTGAADDSGLPNDRFFAVRPEGSVSTLKIQRTERGDSAVYLCASSLGRNSAYEQYFGPGTRLTVT.

The chain recombines TRBV9 with TRBJ1-2; 8 bases line up with TRBD1. The germline V gene has CDR1 SGDLS and CDR2 YYNGEE. The V segment lost 3 bases and the J segment 6 bases; nucleotides outside the gene matches: 7. This CDR3 contains 14 residues. DNA of the CDR3: TGTGCCAGCAGCGGAGGGGTACAGGGGGATGGCTACACCTTC. It translates to CASSGGVQGDGYTF.

V is TRBV5-1 and J is TRBJ2-7; 9 nucleotides align to TRBD1. The CDR3 has 15 residues. The junction had 12 bases not matched to a gene; V was cut back by 7 bases and J by 4 bases. From germline, CDR1 is SGHRS and CDR2 YFSETQ. In DNA form, the CDR3 reads TGCGCCAGCCGACCGTCCCGGGACAGGGTTTACGAGCAGTACTTC. Its protein product is CASRPSRDRVYEQYF.

This rearrangement joins TRBV9 to TRBJ2-1; D ambiguous. CDR3 length: 14 amino acids. From germline, CDR1 is SGDLS and CDR2 YYNGEE. V dropped 4 bases and J dropped 6 bases, with 14 bases sitting between them. The CDR3 region is CASSSQWARNEQFF. The CDR3 DNA follows: TGTGCCAGCAGCTCGCAGTGGGCGCGCAATGAGCAGTTCTTC.

A single count supports this clone. The genes are TRBV19 and TRBJ2-3, with TRBD2 matching over 14 bases. CDR1 and CDR2 (germline): LNHDA, SQIVND (reference sequence). The CDR3 has 19 amino acids. The ends lost 3 bases at V and 5 bases at J; junction bases unmatched: 13. The CDR3 DNA is TGTGCCAGTAGTATGCGATCGGGACTAGCGGGAGCCAGGGGAGATACGCAGTATTTT. This sequence encodes CASSMRSGLAGARGDTQYF.

The chain links TRBV5-1 to TRBJ2-1; TRBD2 matches at 7 bases. This CDR3 region has 15 residues. With 0 bases clipped from V and 4 bases from J, the junction kept 4 bases outside the gene matches. Germline V gene data show CDR1 as SGHRS and CDR2 as YFSETQ. Here the CDR3 reads CASSLVAGEYNEQFF. CDR3 bases: TGCGCCAGCAGCTTGGTTGCGGGAGAGTACAATGAGCAGTTCTTC.

The rearrangement joins TRBV6-1 to TRBJ2-7; 8 bases map to TRBD2. The CDR3 extends over 13 amino acids. Trimming cost V 1 base and J 7 bases; bases outside gene matches: 3. Germline CDR1 is MNHNS and CDR2 is SASEGT. The DNA for the CDR3 is TGTGCCAGCAGTGAAGTTCGGGGGGGTGAGCAGTACTTC. It specifies CASSEVRGGEQYF.